This T cell receptor (beta chain) was profiled in a study of blood T cell repertoires in COVID-19 (TCRdb year 2020). At the level of the whole study: Collaborator samples came from the United States, Italy and Spain and covered acute and convalescent phases of COVID-19. The material from the prospective study consisted of cDNA or gDNA derived from T cells, B-cell-depleted T cells, or PBMCs. The dataset comprised deeply sampled blood TCRbeta repertoires from subjects exposed to, actively infected with, or recovered from COVID-19. The repertoires were released in a freely available public database intended as a resource for research on the immune response to SARS-CoV-2. The samples were drawn from the first 160 participants of the ongoing ImmuneRACE study and from 1,254 subjects provided by 6 global collaborators. A de-identified subject ID, COVID-19 status, age in years and sex were almost always included in the sample metadata. Where available, HLA class I and class II types were obtained from metadata supplied by the sample provider rather than from assay-based typing.

What the research found in general, with its limitations: How much clinical and demographic metadata was included differed by source and by participant, and the metadata was provided uncurated.

TCRbeta CDR3 regions were amplified from genomic DNA by means of the immunoSEQ Assay, a bias-controlled multiplex PCR. The original pipeline was this. Within the assay, amplification of reference gene primers was used to estimate how many nucleated cells each sample contained. Sequence reads were collapsed and filtered to measure the absolute abundance of every unique TCRbeta CDR3 rearrangement. For each sample, productive Simpson clonality was calculated as the square root of Simpson's diversity index across productive rearrangements. Imported from immuneACCESS, the table was reduced by TCRdb to in-frame sequences with V and J called. These copies leave out some clones; in studies compared against another copy, an unresolved V gene accounts for under half, and the cause of the remainder is not known. V and J calls and clone size follow that table, whereas D and trimming were derived from the DNA. The sample records some 80,000 clones, around 89% of which are singletons. In total, the top ten clones hold around 20% of the sample.

This clone was seen once. Its antigen is currently not known. No base-level quality is on record; no much larger clone is a single base apart. Whole blood was collected in K2EDTA tubes by collaborating institutions according to the institutions' own protocols. For TCRbeta analysis, collaborators shipped samples as frozen whole blood, isolated PBMCs, or DNA extracted from either of those sample types. Sequencing was done on a sample of peripheral blood. This receptor was taken from a human donor in a cohort sampled during active COVID-19.

For the CDR3, the sequence is CASSSTSYNEQFF. Read as DNA, the sequence is TGTGCCAGTAGTAGTACTAGTTACAATGAGCAGTTCTTC. The chain was built from TRBV19 and TRBJ2-1; possibly the D gene is TRBD2, per 5 matching bases. The CDR3 starts with the cysteine, ends with the phenylalanine, and has 13 residues. Just the 39-base CDR3 DNA is kept, in frame starting at base 1. The germline V gene encodes CDR1 LNHDA and CDR2 SQIVND (reference sequence). Trimming removed 4 bases from V and 4 bases from J, leaving 8 bases between the germline ends.